This TCR beta chain was sequenced in a study of T cells in women clearing cervical HPV infection (dated by TCRdb to about 2018). Background for the entire study: The cases were over 20 women with histologically confirmed HPV16-related CIN3 or worse, and 2 of these cases were invasive cancers. A median age of approximately 30 years was observed in cases versus more than 37 in controls, and no significant differences in baseline characteristics were found. An exploratory proof-of-principle case-control study, nested within the Guanacaste HPV Natural History Study in Costa Rica, was conducted to compare TCR repertoires across cervical HPV16 outcomes. Case blood was taken at the visit when the lesion was first identified, whereas control blood was taken when infection was no longer detected. Cases and controls were matched on year of sample collection and on age within five years. Among cases, blood sampling occurred a median of about 150 days after lesion detection, with an interquartile range of roughly 90 to 200 days. The parent cohort enrolled roughly 9,600 women aged 18 or older in Guanacaste, Costa Rica, during about 1993 to 1994 and followed them for approximately seven years. Controls were around 24 women whose single incident HPV16 infection cleared within 12 months without precancer or cancer developing. As quality controls, five blinded duplicates were added to each group, bringing the total to roughly 60 samples made up of roughly 50 participants and approximately 10 replicates. Since only a few of the women had HLA typing available, the possibility that HLA type was acting as a confounder could not be ruled out.

Every participant had a single incident cervical HPV16 infection, and prevalent HPV16 infections were excluded. Cervical HPV DNA was detected with MY09/MY11 PCR, and genotyping was done by dot-blot hybridization. About 15 mL of heparinized blood were centrifuged, and the buffy coat was aliquoted, frozen at -30°C, then stored at -80°C. QIAGEN kits were used to extract genomic DNA from buffy coat specimens. V gives up 6 bases and J gives up 1 base, and the segment between their germline ends measures 13 bases. CDR1 MNHEY and CDR2 SVGEGT are derived from the germline V gene. The CDR3 starts with the cysteine, ends with the phenylalanine, and has 15 residues. The DNA covers only part of the CDR3, 36 bases in frame from base 1. The immunoSEQ assay used multiplex PCR to amplify TCR beta CDR3 regions from an average of around 1.2 ug of genomic DNA per sample. To correct primer bias, the assay used a complete synthetic TCR repertoire to set an amplification baseline. The amplicons were sequenced on the Illumina platform. Per the authors' processing: Sequence errors were corrected by clustering with frequency ratios and a modified nearest-neighbor algorithm, and the sequences were then analyzed in the immunoSEQ Analyzer using IMGT gene definitions. At each rarefaction depth, TCR richness and evenness were averaged across 20 rarefaction repeats, and samples with fewer sequences than that depth were excluded. V, D and J gene relative abundances were compared between groups with Wilcoxon rank sum tests, applying FDR correction. For the blinded duplicates, the intraclass correlation was roughly 96% for TCR richness and averaged 76.4% across 70 or so gene segments. Entries here come from immuneACCESS through TCRdb and include only in-frame sequences with V and J called. Some clones fail to appear in such tables; in the studies checked, an unresolved V gene covers under half of the shortfall, and the cause of the remainder is unknown. Clone size and the V and J calls come from that table; the DNA yielded D and trimming. The sample table gives around 35,000 clones. About 1.8% of the sample is held by the ten biggest clonotypes.

General conclusions and limits of the study: Because T-cell numbers per sample were unknown, differences in richness could reflect varying T-cell content rather than repertoire biology. Significantly higher TCR repertoire richness was observed in CIN3+ cases than in controls across sequencing depths, whereas no difference in evenness was found. Lower TRBV6-7 relative abundance was observed in cases than in controls (roughly 0.11% versus 0.16%; Bonferroni P = 0.0008). Random forest classifiers that combined richness and V gene abundances separated cases from controls with an estimated AUC of around 0.84. The cross-sectional design could not show whether the associations came before the infection or were a result of it, and neither effector/memory subsets nor HPV-specific T cells were isolated.

Concerning this clone itself: The clone's antigen remains unknown. The read ends 3 residues before the CDR3 terminus; that terminus is restored from the germline J gene.

The sequence was obtained from a woman aged 18 to 75 with a cervical HPV16 infection that either progressed to CIN3+ or cleared (not recorded which). The sample comprised blood buffy coat. The rearranged segments are TRBV6-2 or TRBV6-3 and TRBJ1-5, with the D gene uncertain. Partial CDR3 DNA: TGTGCCAGCAGCGGACTTGAAACAAGCAATCAGCCC. Its amino acids are CASSGLETSNQP. The whole CDR3 is CASSGLETSNQPQHF.